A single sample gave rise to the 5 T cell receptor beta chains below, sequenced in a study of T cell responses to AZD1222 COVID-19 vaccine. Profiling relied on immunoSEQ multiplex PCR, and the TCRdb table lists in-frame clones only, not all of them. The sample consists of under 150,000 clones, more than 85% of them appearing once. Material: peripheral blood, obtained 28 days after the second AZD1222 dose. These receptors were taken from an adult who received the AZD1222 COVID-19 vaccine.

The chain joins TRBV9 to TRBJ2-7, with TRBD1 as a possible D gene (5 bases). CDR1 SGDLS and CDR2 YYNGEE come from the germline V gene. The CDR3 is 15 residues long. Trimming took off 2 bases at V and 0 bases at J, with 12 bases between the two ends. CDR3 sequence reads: CASSVSGNPSYEQYF. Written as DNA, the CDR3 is TGTGCCAGCAGCGTCTCAGGGAATCCCTCCTACGAGCAGTACTTC.

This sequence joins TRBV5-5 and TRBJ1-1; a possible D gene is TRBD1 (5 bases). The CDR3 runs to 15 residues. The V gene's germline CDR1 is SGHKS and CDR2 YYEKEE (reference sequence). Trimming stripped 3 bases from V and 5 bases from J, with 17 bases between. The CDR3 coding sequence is TGTGCCAGCAGCTCGAGGGGCAGGGTGGGGACTGAAGCTTTCTTT. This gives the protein CASSSRGRVGTEAFF.

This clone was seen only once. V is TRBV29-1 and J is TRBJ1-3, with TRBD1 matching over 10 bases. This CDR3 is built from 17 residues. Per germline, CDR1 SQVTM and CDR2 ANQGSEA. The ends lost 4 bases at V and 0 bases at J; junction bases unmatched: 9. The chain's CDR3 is CSVGDRGRLSSGNTIYF. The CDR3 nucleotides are TGCAGCGTTGGGGACAGGGGCCGACTGAGCTCTGGAAACACCATATATTTT.

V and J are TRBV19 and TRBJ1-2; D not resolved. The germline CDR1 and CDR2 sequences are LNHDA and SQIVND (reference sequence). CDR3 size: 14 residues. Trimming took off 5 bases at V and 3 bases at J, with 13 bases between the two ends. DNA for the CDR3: TGTGCCAGTAGTCTTTTCGGACGGGACTATGGCTACACCTTC. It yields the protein CASSLFGRDYGYTF. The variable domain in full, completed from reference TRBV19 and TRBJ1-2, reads DGGITQSPKYLFRKEGQNVTLSCEQNLNHDAMYWYRQDPGQGLRLIYYSQIVNDFQKGDIAEGYSVSREKKESFPLTVTSAQKNPTAFYLCASSLFGRDYGYTFGSGTRLTVV.

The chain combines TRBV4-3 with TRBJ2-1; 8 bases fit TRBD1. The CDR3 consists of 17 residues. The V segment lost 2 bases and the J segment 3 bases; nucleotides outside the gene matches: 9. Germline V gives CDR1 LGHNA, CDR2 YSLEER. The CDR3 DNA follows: TGCGCCAGCAGCCAATGGACAGGGAGGTCAATCTACAATGAGCAGTTCTTC. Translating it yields CASSQWTGRSIYNEQFF.